This is a list of T cell receptor beta chains from one sample in a study of blood T cell repertoires in COVID-19. The protocol was immunoSEQ multiplex PCR, while the TCRdb copy is restricted to in-frame clones and leaves out a portion. In the table there are some 240,000 clones, around 84% of which are singletons. The source material was peripheral blood. The receptor set was obtained from a man aged 50 to 59 with active or convalescent COVID-19. CDR3s include the opening cysteine and the closing phenylalanine or tryptophan. The D gene is left open where the match is weak. Rows give clone size only sometimes, using once, few, many, or a class for an expanded clone.

CDR3 DNA,CDR3 protein,V gene,clone size,J gene,CDR3 length,D gene
TGTGCCACCAGTGATAGCGGCATCGGGGGAGAGACCCAGTACTTC,CATSDSGIGGETQYF,TRBV24-1,NA,TRBJ2-5,15,NA
TGCGCCAGCAGCGCCGGGACAGGGGAAAAGGAGTTCTTC,CASSAGTGEKEFF,TRBV5-1,NA,TRBJ2-1,13,TRBD1
TGTGCTAGTTCGGGGACTAGCGGGGGAACCAGCTCCTACAATGAGCAGTTCTTC,CASSGTSGGTSSYNEQFF,TRBV2,NA,TRBJ2-1,18,TRBD2
TGTGCCAGCCTCAGGACACTTAATAATCAGCCCCAGCATTTT,CASLRTLNNQPQHF,TRBV6-5,NA,TRBJ1-5,14,NA
TGTGCCAGCAGCAACAGGGCGGACACCGGGGAGCTGTTTTTT,CASSNRADTGELFF,TRBV2,NA,TRBJ2-2,14,NA
TGTGCCAGCAGTCGACAGGGGTTCGGCACCGGGGAGCTGTTTTTT,CASSRQGFGTGELFF,TRBV6-5,NA,TRBJ2-2,15,TRBD1
TGCGCCAGCAGTCCACAGGGAATAAGTTCACCCCTCCACTTT,CASSPQGISSPLHF,TRBV23-1,few,TRBJ1-6,14,NA
TGTGCCAGCAGCGCCGGGACTTCAACTTACGAGCAGTACTTC,CASSAGTSTYEQYF,TRBV9,NA,TRBJ2-7,14,NA
TGTGCCAGCAGTTACCCGGGGGGGGGCCACGAAGCTTTCTTT,CASSYPGGGHEAFF,TRBV6-2/TRBV6-3,NA,TRBJ1-1,14,NA
TGTGCCAGCAACCCTCGGGTCTACAATGAGCAGTTCTTC,CASNPRVYNEQFF,TRBV6-2/TRBV6-3,NA,TRBJ2-1,13,NA
TGTGCCAGTAGTATAGGACTAGCGGGGTCCCACAATGAGCAGTTCTTC,CASSIGLAGSHNEQFF,TRBV19,NA,TRBJ2-1,16,TRBD2
TGTGCCAGCTCTATGGCCGAGGGCTGGGGCACTGAAGCTTTCTTT,CASSMAEGWGTEAFF,TRBV18,NA,TRBJ1-1,15,NA
TGTGCCAGCTCACCACCGGGACAGGGGGCCCATGAGCAGTTCTTC,CASSPPGQGAHEQFF,TRBV18,NA,TRBJ2-1,15,TRBD1
TGTGCCATAGCGCGGGACCCGATAACGAACACCGGGGAGCTGTTTTTT,CAIARDPITNTGELFF,TRBV5-4,NA,TRBJ2-2,16,NA
TGTGCCAGCAGCCCGGGAGGTAATGAAAAACTGTTTTTT,CASSPGGNEKLFF,TRBV28,NA,TRBJ1-4,13,NA
TGTGCCAGCTCCGGTGGGAGCGGGGGGGCCGGAGAGACCCAGTACTTC,CASSGGSGGAGETQYF,TRBV18,NA,TRBJ2-5,16,TRBD2
TGTGCCAGCAGTTGGACAGCCAGTGACCGGAATGAGCAGTTCTTC,CASSWTASDRNEQFF,TRBV5-4,NA,TRBJ2-1,15,NA
TGTGCCAGCGGCCTTCAGGGGATCACTAATGAAAAACTGTTTTTT,CASGLQGITNEKLFF,TRBV28,few,TRBJ1-4,15,NA
TGTGCCAGCAGCCCAAGTTCAGGGTATAATGAAAAACTGTTTTTT,CASSPSSGYNEKLFF,TRBV7-2,NA,TRBJ1-4,15,NA
TGTGCCAGCAGTTCCTCAACGGCTGGGGCCAACGTCCTGACTTTC,CASSSSTAGANVLTF,TRBV28,few,TRBJ2-6,15,NA
TGTGCCAGCAGCTTAGATTCTAGCGGGATTTACGAGCAGTACTTC,CASSLDSSGIYEQYF,TRBV7-2,NA,TRBJ2-7,15,TRBD2
TGTGCCACCAGTCCACCGGCGGGACAGGGGGCGGACTACAATGAGCAGTTCTTC,CATSPPAGQGADYNEQFF,TRBV24-1,NA,TRBJ2-1,18,TRBD1
TGTGCCAGCAGCCTGGGACTAGCTTACGAGCAGTACTTC,CASSLGLAYEQYF,TRBV28,NA,TRBJ2-7,13,TRBD2
TGTGCCAGCCAACAAGACAGTTACACAGATACGCAGTATTTT,CASQQDSYTDTQYF,TRBV19,NA,TRBJ2-3,14,NA
TGTGCCAGCAGTCTAACGACAGGGACGTATGGCTACACCTTC,CASSLTTGTYGYTF,TRBV28,NA,TRBJ1-2,14,TRBD1
TGTGCCAGTAGTATCCGGGAGTGGGGCCAGCCCCAGCATTTT,CASSIREWGQPQHF,TRBV19,NA,TRBJ1-5,14,NA
TGTGCCAGCAGAAGCGGACAAGAGACCCAGTACTTC,CASRSGQETQYF,TRBV2,NA,TRBJ2-5,12,NA
TGTGCCAGCAGTCCTATTGGCGGGGGGGCCATTCAGCCCCAGCATTTT,CASSPIGGGAIQPQHF,TRBV28,NA,TRBJ1-5,16,NA
TGTGCCAGCAGCACTCAGATACAGTCGCCTTACACTGAAGCTTTCTTT,CASSTQIQSPYTEAFF,TRBV5-4,NA,TRBJ1-1,16,NA
TGTGCCAGCAGCGCCGGGACTAGCGGGGGGGAAGAGACCCAGTACTTC,CASSAGTSGGEETQYF,TRBV5-5,NA,TRBJ2-5,16,TRBD2
TGTGCCAGTAGTTCGACAGGGATGAACACTGAAGCTTTCTTT,CASSSTGMNTEAFF,TRBV19,NA,TRBJ1-1,14,TRBD1
TGTGCCAGCTCGACAGGGGGAACAGATACGCAGTATTTT,CASSTGGTDTQYF,TRBV18,NA,TRBJ2-3,13,TRBD1
TGTGCCAGTAGTATAGGACTTGTTGGTTGGGTCAATCAGCCCCAGCATTTT,CASSIGLVGWVNQPQHF,TRBV19,NA,TRBJ1-5,17,NA
TGTGCCACGACAGGGGGCGTTGGCTACACCTTC,CATTGGVGYTF,TRBV10-3,once,TRBJ1-2,11,TRBD1
TGTGCCAGCAGCGACCGGGACAGAGAGACCCAGTACTTC,CASSDRDRETQYF,TRBV7-8,NA,TRBJ2-5,13,TRBD1
TGTGCCAGCACCGTAGGCAGCTCTGGAAACACCATATATTTT,CASTVGSSGNTIYF,TRBV9,NA,TRBJ1-3,14,NA
TGTGCCAGCAGTTACGGGTCTAATCAGCCCCAGCATTTT,CASSYGSNQPQHF,TRBV28,NA,TRBJ1-5,13,NA
TGTGCCAGTAGTATTCCAACTACGAACACTGAAGCTTTCTTT,CASSIPTTNTEAFF,TRBV19,NA,TRBJ1-1,14,NA
TGTGCCAGCAGCTCGGGACAGGCGGGTACCTACGAGCAGTACTTC,CASSSGQAGTYEQYF,TRBV7-9,NA,TRBJ2-7,15,TRBD1
TGTGCCAGCAGTGAAGGTGGGGCTATCTATGGCTACACCTTC,CASSEGGAIYGYTF,TRBV6-1,NA,TRBJ1-2,14,NA
TGTGCCAGCTCACTAGACAGGGAATACACTGAAGCTTTCTTT,CASSLDREYTEAFF,TRBV18,few,TRBJ1-1,14,TRBD1
TGCAGCGCCACGGACAGCCCGAAGCAGTTCTTC,CSATDSPKQFF,TRBV29-1,once,TRBJ2-1,11,NA
TGCGCCAGCAGCTTGGCAGCGGGAGGTCCCTGGGTGCAAGAGACCCAGTACTTC,CASSLAAGGPWVQETQYF,TRBV5-1,NA,TRBJ2-5,18,TRBD2
TGCGCCAGCAGACTTGGCGTCCGGGACACCAACACCGGGGAGCTGTTTTTT,CASRLGVRDTNTGELFF,TRBV5-1,NA,TRBJ2-2,17,NA
TGCGCCAGCAGCCAAGATCGGGACAGGTACCCCTCTGGGGCCAACGTCCTGACTTTC,CASSQDRDRYPSGANVLTF,TRBV4-1,NA,TRBJ2-6,19,TRBD1
TGTGCCAGCAGCACCCGACAGGGCGATGAAAAACTGTTTTTT,CASSTRQGDEKLFF,TRBV2,NA,TRBJ1-4,14,TRBD1
TGTGCCAGCAGTTCCGGGACAGAAAAGTTATATGGCTACACCTTC,CASSSGTEKLYGYTF,TRBV6-6,NA,TRBJ1-2,15,TRBD1
TGTGCCAGCAGCTGGGGAGGGGGTGGCACAGATACGCAGTATTTT,CASSWGGGGTDTQYF,TRBV5-5,NA,TRBJ2-3,15,NA
TGTGCCAGCAGTTTGGGACTCGTGAATGAGCAGTTCTTC,CASSLGLVNEQFF,TRBV2,NA,TRBJ2-1,13,NA